This TCR beta chain is from a study of T cell repertoires in cytomegalovirus infection. The wider study: Public signatures in TCR beta pointed to CMV infection and matching HLA type. Study-level results: Carriers of CMV and the relevant HLA type were discriminated by public TCR beta frequency.

Using its own MiXCR run on the reads, TCRdb lists one record per CDR3 protein. This sample has approximately 490,000 distinct CDR3 sequences, with about 11% found just once. As regards this clonotype: The antigen is undetermined.

The germline CDR1 and CDR2 sequences are SGDLS and YYNGEE. There are 14 residues in the CDR3. Trimming cost V 0 bases and J 5 bases, with 11 bases left between them. The chain joins TRBV9 to TRBJ1-2; D is perhaps TRBD1 (6 bases). The sample was PBMCs. The sequence was collected from a human donor in good health (CMV status not recorded). Some clones in this sample may be carry-over from other donors' samples. The CDR3 region has the DNA TGTGCCAGCAGCGTAGATGACAGGCCTTATGGCTACACCTTC. The encoded protein is CASSVDDRPYGYTF.